The rows below give T cell receptor beta chains drawn from one sample of a study of T cell responses to AZD1222 COVID-19 vaccine. The data were produced by immunoSEQ multiplex PCR, yet TCRdb's version contains in-frame clones alone and is incomplete. The sample consists of roughly 120,000 clones, just over 90% of them appearing once. The sample was peripheral blood, taken 28 days after the second AZD1222 dose. Every receptor here comes from an adult who received the AZD1222 COVID-19 vaccine. CDR3s include the opening cysteine and the closing phenylalanine or tryptophan. The order of the fields is clone size, V gene, D gene, CDR3 length, J gene, CDR3 DNA, CDR3 protein. A D gene is named only where the DNA matches it firmly. Only part of the rows carry a size: once, few, many, or a class if the clone is expanded.

-	TRBV29-1	-	11	TRBJ1-1	TGCAGCGTTCGACAGGCGACTGAAGCTTTCTTT	CSVRQATEAFF
-	TRBV3-1/TRBV3-2	TRBD1	13	TRBJ1-2	TGTGCCAGCAGCTACGACAGGGGGGGAGGCTACACCTTC	CASSYDRGGGYTF
-	TRBV14	-	15	TRBJ2-6	TGTGCCAGCAGCCTTCTGCGCTCTGGGGCCAACGTCCTGACTTTC	CASSLLRSGANVLTF
-	TRBV19	TRBD1	14	TRBJ1-2	TGTGCCAGTAGTCCCCTGGGACAGGGTCGTGGCTACACCTTC	CASSPLGQGRGYTF
-	TRBV5-1	-	13	TRBJ1-4	TGCGCCAGCAGCTCATGGGGAGACGAAAAACTGTTTTTT	CASSSWGDEKLFF
-	TRBV16	TRBD2	18	TRBJ2-3	TGTGCCAGCAGCCCTGGGACTAGCGGACGTAGAAGCACAGATACGCAGTATTTT	CASSPGTSGRRSTDTQYF
-	TRBV19	TRBD1	18	TRBJ1-2	TGTGCCAGTTCAGACGGTGTGACAGGGTTGGGTTTGGACTATGGCTACACCTTC	CASSDGVTGLGLDYGYTF
once	TRBV19	-	17	TRBJ1-5	TGTGCCAGTAGTATTCCACGGGGGACGGACAACAATCAGCCCCAGCATTTT	CASSIPRGTDNNQPQHF
-	TRBV6-5	-	14	TRBJ1-4	TGTGCCAGCAGTCGTGCAGGGAAAAGTGAAAAACTGTTTTTT	CASSRAGKSEKLFF
-	TRBV11-2	-	15	TRBJ1-1	TGTGCCAGCAGCTTAGCTACGTCGGGCTGGACTGAAGCTTTCTTT	CASSLATSGWTEAFF
-	TRBV11-2	TRBD1	15	TRBJ2-3	TGTGCCAGCAGCTTAGGACAGGGAATCACAGATACGCAGTATTTT	CASSLGQGITDTQYF
-	TRBV29-1	-	13	TRBJ1-1	TGCAGCGCAAAAACAGGGAGTGACACTGAAGCTTTCTTT	CSAKTGSDTEAFF
-	TRBV9	-	15	TRBJ1-4	TGTGCCAGCAGCACCGAAACAGGGAGTGGGAAAAAACTGTTTTTT	CASSTETGSGKKLFF
-	TRBV5-8	TRBD1	15	TRBJ1-2	TGTGCCAGCAGCTCGTACGGGACAGGGTTTGGGCTGGACACCTTC	CASSSYGTGFGLDTF
-	TRBV5-5	-	13	TRBJ2-2	TGTGCCAGTGACGGATCGAACACCGGGGAGCTGTTTTTT	CASDGSNTGELFF
-	TRBV12-3/TRBV12-4	-	13	TRBJ1-1	TGTGCCAGCAGGCCCGGAGCGAACACTGAAGCTTTCTTT	CASRPGANTEAFF
-	TRBV5-1	-	16	TRBJ1-6	TGCGCCAGCAGCTTGGGACAATCCGGCCGCAATTCACCCCTCCACTTT	CASSLGQSGRNSPLHF
-	TRBV25-1	-	15	TRBJ1-2	TGTGCCAGCAGTGAAAAGCGGGGGCTGGGCTATGGCTACACCTTC	CASSEKRGLGYGYTF
-	TRBV7-8	-	14	TRBJ2-1	TGTGCCAGCAGCGCCATTTCAGGGGTTAATGAGCAGTTCTTC	CASSAISGVNEQFF
-	TRBV7-2	-	13	TRBJ1-1	TGTGCCAGCAGCTCGCCTCTTGGGACTGAAGCTTTCTTT	CASSSPLGTEAFF
-	TRBV18	TRBD2	19	TRBJ2-5	TGTGCCAGCTCACCACCTCGGACTAGCGGGAGTTTGGGTCGAGAGACCCAGTACTTC	CASSPPRTSGSLGRETQYF
-	TRBV3-1/TRBV3-2	-	14	TRBJ2-7	TGTGCCAGCAGCCAGGGGACTTCCCTCTACGAGCAGTACTTC	CASSQGTSLYEQYF
-	TRBV7-8	-	18	TRBJ1-5	TGTGCCAGCAGCTTAGAAGGGGCCCTAGATTATAGCAATCAGCCCCAGCATTTT	CASSLEGALDYSNQPQHF
-	TRBV6-2/TRBV6-3	TRBD2	14	TRBJ2-7	TGTGCCAGCGGATACTTAGCGGGAGCCTACGAGCAGTACTTC	CASGYLAGAYEQYF
-	TRBV18	TRBD1	13	TRBJ2-5	TGTGCCAGCTCACCAGGACAGGCGGAGACCCAGTACTTC	CASSPGQAETQYF
-	TRBV19	-	13	TRBJ1-2	TGTGCCAGTAGTATGTTCGGGAACTATGGCTACACCTTC	CASSMFGNYGYTF
-	TRBV9	-	16	TRBJ1-3	TGTGCCAGCAGCGTAGGGGGACGGAACTCTGGAAACACCATATATTTT	CASSVGGRNSGNTIYF
-	TRBV11-2	-	13	TRBJ2-5	TGTGCCAGCAGCTTAGCTGGTTCGGAGACCCAGTACTTC	CASSLAGSETQYF
once	TRBV7-9	-	13	TRBJ1-4	TGTGCCAGCAGCCTAGTCGGGGGGGAAAAACTGTTTTTT	CASSLVGGEKLFF
once	TRBV9	-	14	TRBJ2-7	TGTGCCAGCAGCGTAGGAGGGTACTCCTACGAGCAGTACTTC	CASSVGGYSYEQYF
-	TRBV7-9	TRBD1	15	TRBJ2-1	TGTGCCTGCAGCAGAAAGGACAGGACGAACAATGAGCAGTTCTTC	CACSRKDRTNNEQFF
-	TRBV12-3/TRBV12-4	TRBD1	12	TRBJ2-5	TGTGCCAGCAGCCTGACAGGGGAGACCCAGTACTTC	CASSLTGETQYF
-	TRBV19	TRBD1	14	TRBJ2-5	TGTGCCAGTAGTACCGACAGGGGGAGCGAGACCCAGTACTTC	CASSTDRGSETQYF
-	TRBV7-9	TRBD1	15	TRBJ2-1	TGTGCCAGCAGCTTAGGGCAGGGGGCATGGGATGAGCAGTTCTTC	CASSLGQGAWDEQFF
once	TRBV7-2	TRBD2	15	TRBJ2-5	TGTGCCAGCAGCTTAATCGGGGGGGCAGGAGAGACCCAGTACTTC	CASSLIGGAGETQYF
-	TRBV5-1	TRBD1	14	TRBJ1-3	TGCGCCAGCAGCGACAGGGGGACTGGAAACACCATATATTTT	CASSDRGTGNTIYF
-	TRBV18	-	13	TRBJ2-3	TGTGCCAGCTCACCACCTAGTGAGGATACGCAGTATTTT	CASSPPSEDTQYF
-	TRBV7-8	TRBD1	17	TRBJ2-3	TGTGCCAGCAGGTCGGAGGGGGGCAGGGGGCGAACAGATACGCAGTATTTT	CASRSEGGRGRTDTQYF
-	TRBV11-2	TRBD1	13	TRBJ1-2	TGTGCCAGCAGCTTAGCGACAGGGAGAGGCTACACCTTC	CASSLATGRGYTF
-	TRBV25-1	-	13	TRBJ2-1	TGTGCCAGCAGTTCGGGGCCGTACAATGAGCAGTTCTTC	CASSSGPYNEQFF
-	TRBV5-1	-	15	TRBJ1-1	TGCGCCAGCAGCTTACGACAGAGGATGAACACTGAAGCTTTCTTT	CASSLRQRMNTEAFF
-	TRBV6-2/TRBV6-3	TRBD2	15	TRBJ2-5	TGTGCCAGCAGTACCCCGGGACTACTCTCTGAGACCCAGTACTTC	CASSTPGLLSETQYF
-	TRBV19	TRBD1	14	TRBJ2-7	TGTGCCAGTAGTAATCCGGGACAGGGGTTCGAGCAGTACTTC	CASSNPGQGFEQYF
-	TRBV3-1/TRBV3-2	-	15	TRBJ1-1	TGTGCCAGCAGGCCACCGGGACGGCTGAACACTGAAGCTTTCTTT	CASRPPGRLNTEAFF
-	TRBV10-3	-	15	TRBJ1-5	TGTGCCATCAACCCGGGACCCCCTAGCAATCAGCCCCAGCATTTT	CAINPGPPSNQPQHF
once	TRBV15	TRBD2	16	TRBJ2-1	TGTGCCACCAGCAAAGGACTAGCGGGGAAGTACAATGAGCAGTTCTTC	CATSKGLAGKYNEQFF
once	TRBV4-3	-	15	TRBJ1-2	TGCGCCAGCAGCCCTGGTACAGGGACTAACTATGGCTACACCTTC	CASSPGTGTNYGYTF
-	TRBV3-1/TRBV3-2	-	15	TRBJ1-1	TGTGCCAGCAGCCAAGAATCCGGGATCGGTACTGAAGCTTTCTTT	CASSQESGIGTEAFF
once	TRBV6-5	-	15	TRBJ1-4	TGTGCCAGCAGTTTACAGGGTATTCAGACCGAAAAACTGTTTTTT	CASSLQGIQTEKLFF
-	TRBV6-1	-	14	TRBJ2-7	TGTGCCAGCAGTACCCCTGAAGGGACCTACGAGCAGTACTTC	CASSTPEGTYEQYF
-	TRBV18	-	15	TRBJ1-2	TGTGCCAGCTCATCGCTGGGGGCCCCAACGTATGGCTACACCTTC	CASSSLGAPTYGYTF
-	TRBV5-1	-	13	TRBJ1-1	TGCGCCAGCAGCCGCAGTGGAAACACTGAAGCTTTCTTT	CASSRSGNTEAFF
once	TRBV7-9	-	12	TRBJ1-6	TGTGCCAGCAGCCCCGATAATTCACCCCTCCACTTT	CASSPDNSPLHF